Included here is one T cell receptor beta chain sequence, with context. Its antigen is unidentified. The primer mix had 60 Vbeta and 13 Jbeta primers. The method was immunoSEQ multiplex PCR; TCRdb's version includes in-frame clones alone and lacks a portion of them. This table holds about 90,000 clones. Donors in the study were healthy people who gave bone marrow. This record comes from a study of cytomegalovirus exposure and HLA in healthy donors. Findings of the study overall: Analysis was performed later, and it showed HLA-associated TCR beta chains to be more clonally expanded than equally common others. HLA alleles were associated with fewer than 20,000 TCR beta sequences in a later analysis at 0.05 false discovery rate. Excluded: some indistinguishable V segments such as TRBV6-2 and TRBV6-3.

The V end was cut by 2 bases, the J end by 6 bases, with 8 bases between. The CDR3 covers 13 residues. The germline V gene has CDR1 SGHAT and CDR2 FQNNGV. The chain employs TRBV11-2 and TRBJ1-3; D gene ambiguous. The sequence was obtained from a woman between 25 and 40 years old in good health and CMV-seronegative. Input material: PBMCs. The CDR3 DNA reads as TGTGCCAGCAGCTTAATCGGGGAAAACACCATATATTTT. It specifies CASSLIGENTIYF.